This TCR beta chain comes out of a study of blood T cells in healthy people across ages. On the study more broadly: The capture of about one barcoded beta molecule per two T cells was achieved by template switching. Study-level results: More naive CD4+ cells and higher diversity marked long-lived donors relative to aged donors.

In its sample, this clonotype was seen a few times. Its antigen remains unidentified. An end of the junction differs from the germline gene, which may be a read error. Combining a sample-barcoded 5' primer with a J-beta primer mix, a second PCR ran for 7 to 11 cycles. Unique molecular identifiers of 12 random nucleotides labeled each cDNA. Researchers report that each sample yielded at least 2.5 million CDR3-containing paired-end reads. TCRdb reprocessed the 5' RACE reads via MiXCR and lists one record per CDR3 protein. Counted here are 550,000 to 800,000 distinct CDR3 sequences, 21% occurring once; the ten biggest clones make up roughly 3.9%. This TCR derives from an older man in good health. What was sequenced was blood.

CDR3 in amino acids: CASSLAPSREEAQYF. For the CDR3, the DNA is TGTGCCAGCAGCTTAGCGCCTAGCCGGGAAGAGGCCCAGTACTTC. The genes are TRBV7-8 and TRBJ2-5; D is possibly TRBD2 (5 bases). The CDR3 is 15 amino acids. Looked up from germline, CDR1 is SGHVS and CDR2 is FQNEAQ. Full variable domain (missing parts from reference TRBV7-8 and TRBJ2-5): GAGVSQSPRYKVAKRGQDVALRCDPISGHVSLFWYQQALGQGPEFLTYFQNEAQLDKSGLPSDRFFAERPEGSVSTLKIQRTQQEDSAVYLCASSLAPSREEAQYFGPGTRLLVL.